This T cell receptor beta chain originates from a study of T cell responses to AZD1222 COVID-19 vaccine. Whole-study findings and limits: Unmutated variant regions are reportedly targeted by nearly half of spike-specific TCRs. The donor group comprised mostly white British people and more females; the analysis possibly underestimated clonal diversity. Among AZD1222 vaccinees, only five or six were seropositive at baseline. Repertoire samples came only from after the peak T cell response.

With regard to this clone: Its antigen remains unknown.

Profiled with immunoSEQ multiplex PCR; TCRdb holds only in-frame clones, not every one. Here the sample spans about 120,000 clones, about 92% being singletons. Trimming removed 0 bases from V and 2 bases from J, with 14 bases in between. Germline assignment: CDR1 SGHTS and CDR2 YDEGEE. This CDR3 is 16 amino acids long. The rearrangement joins TRBV5-8 to TRBJ1-1; tentatively, D is TRBD1 (5 bases). This TCR derives from an adult who received the AZD1222 COVID-19 vaccine. The sequencing used peripheral blood, collected 28 days after the second AZD1222 dose. The CDR3 nucleotides are TGTGCCAGCAGCTTGGTCCGGGGCGAGTTTAACACTGAAGCTTTCTTT. Amino acids: CASSLVRGEFNTEAFF.